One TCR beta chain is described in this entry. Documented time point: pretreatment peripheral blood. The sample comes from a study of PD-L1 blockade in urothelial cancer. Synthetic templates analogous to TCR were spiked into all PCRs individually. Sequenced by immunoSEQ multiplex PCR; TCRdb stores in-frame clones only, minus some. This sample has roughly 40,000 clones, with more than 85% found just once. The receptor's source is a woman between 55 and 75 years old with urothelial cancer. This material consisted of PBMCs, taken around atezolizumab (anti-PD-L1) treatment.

The CDR3 coding sequence is TGTGCCAGCAGCGAATACAGGGGCCAGCCCCAGCATTTT. Residues: CASSEYRGQPQHF. This chain links TRBV11-2 with TRBJ1-5, with 7 bases that match TRBD1. The CDR3 runs 13 residues. Germline V gene lookup returns CDR1 SGHAT and CDR2 FQNNGV. V shed 5 bases, J shed 7 bases, and the junction held 5 bases outside the gene matches.